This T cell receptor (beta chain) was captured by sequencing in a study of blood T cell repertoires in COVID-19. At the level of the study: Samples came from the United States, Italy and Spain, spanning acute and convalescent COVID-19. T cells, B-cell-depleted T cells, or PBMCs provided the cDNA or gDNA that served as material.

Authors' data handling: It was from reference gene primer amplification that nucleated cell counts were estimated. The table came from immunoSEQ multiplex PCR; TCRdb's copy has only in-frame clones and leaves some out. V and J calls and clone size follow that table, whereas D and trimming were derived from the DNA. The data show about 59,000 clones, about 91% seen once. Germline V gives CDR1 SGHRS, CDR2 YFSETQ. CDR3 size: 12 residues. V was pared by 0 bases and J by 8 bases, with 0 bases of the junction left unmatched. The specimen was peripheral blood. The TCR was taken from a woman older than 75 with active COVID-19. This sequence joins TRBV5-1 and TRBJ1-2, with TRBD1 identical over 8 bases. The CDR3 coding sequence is TGCGCCAGCAGCTTGGGACAGGGGGGCTACACCTTC. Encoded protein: CASSLGQGGYTF. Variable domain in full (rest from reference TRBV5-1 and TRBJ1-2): KAGVTQTPRYLIKTRGQQVTLSCSPISGHRSVSWYQQTPGQGLQFLFEYFSETQRNKGNFPGRFSGRQFSNSRSEMNVSTLELGDSALYLCASSLGQGGYTFGSGTRLTVV.